A single sample is the source of the 2 T cell receptor beta chains below, sequenced in a study of blood T cell repertoires in COVID-19. Profiled with immunoSEQ multiplex PCR; TCRdb holds only in-frame clones, not every one. Here the sample spans about 150,000 clones, roughly 88% being singletons. The sequencing input was peripheral blood. These receptors were collected from a woman in her fifties or sixties with acute or convalescent COVID-19.

This sequence joins TRBV10-3 and TRBJ2-5; D uncertain. Trimming removed 0 bases from V and 4 bases from J, with 9 bases in between. CDR1 is ENHRY and CDR2 is SYGVKD in the germline V gene. This CDR3 contains 14 residues. The chain's CDR3 is CAISESNRRETQYF. DNA for the CDR3: TGTGCCATCAGTGAGTCGAATAGAAGAGAGACCCAGTACTTC.

The V and J genes are TRBV6-6 and TRBJ2-5; TRBD2 aligns across 7 bases. This CDR3 contains 15 residues. Unmatched junction bases numbered 11, after V lost 6 bases and J lost 4 bases. The germline V gene encodes CDR1 MNHNY and CDR2 SVGAGI (reference sequence). DNA for the CDR3: TGTGCCAGCAGAGTACGGGCTAGCGGAGGAGAGACCCAGTACTTC. Amino acids: CASRVRASGGETQYF.